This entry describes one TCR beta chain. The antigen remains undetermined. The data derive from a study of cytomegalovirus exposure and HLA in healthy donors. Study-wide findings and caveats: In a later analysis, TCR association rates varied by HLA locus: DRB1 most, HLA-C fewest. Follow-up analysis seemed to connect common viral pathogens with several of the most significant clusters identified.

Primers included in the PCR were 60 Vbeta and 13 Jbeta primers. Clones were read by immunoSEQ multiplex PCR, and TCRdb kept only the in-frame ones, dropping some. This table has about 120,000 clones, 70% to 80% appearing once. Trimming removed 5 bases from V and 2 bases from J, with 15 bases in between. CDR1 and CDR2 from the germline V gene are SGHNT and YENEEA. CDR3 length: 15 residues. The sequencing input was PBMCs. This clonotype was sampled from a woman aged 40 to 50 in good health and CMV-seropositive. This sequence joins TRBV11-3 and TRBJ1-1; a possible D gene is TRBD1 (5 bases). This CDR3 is CASSQGSGGNTEAFF. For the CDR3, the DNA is TGTGCCAGCAGCCAGGGATCGGGGGGAAACACTGAAGCTTTCTTT.